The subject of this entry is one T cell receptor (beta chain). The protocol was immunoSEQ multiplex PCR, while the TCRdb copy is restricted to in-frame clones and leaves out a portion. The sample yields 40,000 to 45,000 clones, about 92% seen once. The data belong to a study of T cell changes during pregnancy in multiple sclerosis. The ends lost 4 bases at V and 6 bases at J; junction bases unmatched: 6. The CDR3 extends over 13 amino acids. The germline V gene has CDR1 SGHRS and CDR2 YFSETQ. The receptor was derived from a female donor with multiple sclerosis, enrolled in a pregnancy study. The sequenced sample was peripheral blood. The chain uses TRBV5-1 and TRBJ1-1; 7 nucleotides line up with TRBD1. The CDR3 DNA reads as TGCGCCAGCAGCGACAGGGACAATGCTGAAGCTTTCTTT. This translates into CASSDRDNAEAFF. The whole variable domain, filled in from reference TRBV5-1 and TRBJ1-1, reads KAGVTQTPRYLIKTRGQQVTLSCSPISGHRSVSWYQQTPGQGLQFLFEYFSETQRNKGNFPGRFSGRQFSNSRSEMNVSTLELGDSALYLCASSDRDNAEAFFGQGTRLTVV.